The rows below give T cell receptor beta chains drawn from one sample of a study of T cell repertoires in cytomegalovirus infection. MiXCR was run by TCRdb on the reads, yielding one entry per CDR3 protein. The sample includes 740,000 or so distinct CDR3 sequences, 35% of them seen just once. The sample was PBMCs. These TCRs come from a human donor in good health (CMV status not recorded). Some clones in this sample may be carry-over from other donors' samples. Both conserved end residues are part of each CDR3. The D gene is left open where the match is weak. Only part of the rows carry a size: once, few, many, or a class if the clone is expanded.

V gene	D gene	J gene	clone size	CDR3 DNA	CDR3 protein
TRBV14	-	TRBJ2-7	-	TGTGCCAGCAGCCAAGCATCGCTTTTAGGGAGGACGGGCTACGAGCAGTACTTC	CASSQASLLGRTGYEQYF
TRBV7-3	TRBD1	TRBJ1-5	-	TGTGCCAGCAGCGGGGACAGGAGTAATCAGCCCCAGCATTTT	CASSGDRSNQPQHF
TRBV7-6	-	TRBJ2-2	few	TGTGCCAGCAGCTTCTCAGGGACGGCCGGGGAGCTGTTTTTT	CASSFSGTAGELFF
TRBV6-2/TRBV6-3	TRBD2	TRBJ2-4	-	TGTTCCAGCAGTGCGGCACGGACTAGCGGGGGGAGAAACATTCAGTACTTC	CSSSAARTSGGRNIQYF
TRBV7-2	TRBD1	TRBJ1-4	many	TGTGCCAGCAGCCCGCGGGACAGAGGAACTAATGAAAAACTGTTTTTT	CASSPRDRGTNEKLFF
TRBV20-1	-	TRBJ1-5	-	TGCAGTGCTAGATTCGGGGGGAGCAGCAATCAGCCCCAGCATTTT	CSARFGGSSNQPQHF
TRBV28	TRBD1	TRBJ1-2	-	TGTGCCAGCAGTATACAGGGGGCGCCAGGCTACACCTTC	CASSIQGAPGYTF
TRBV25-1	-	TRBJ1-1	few	TGTGCCAGCAGTGGACAGGTCGGGTTCGCTGAAGCTTTCTTT	CASSGQVGFAEAFF
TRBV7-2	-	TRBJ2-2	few	TGTGCCACCAAACTTAGCGGTAACACCGGGGAGCTGTTTTTT	CATKLSGNTGELFF
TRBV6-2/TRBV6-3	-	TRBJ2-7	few	TGTGCCAGCAGTTACCCCTTTCTGGGGGCCCCCTACGAGCAGTACTTC	CASSYPFLGAPYEQYF
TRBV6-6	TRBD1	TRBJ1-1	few	TGTGCCAGCACAAACAACAGGGGATGGGGGGAGATGAACACTGAAGCTTTCTTT	CASTNNRGWGEMNTEAFF
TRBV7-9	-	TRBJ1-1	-	TGTGCCAGCAGCTTAGGACAGTACGCGAACACTGAAGCTTTCTTT	CASSLGQYANTEAFF
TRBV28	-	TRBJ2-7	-	TGTGCCAGCAGTTGGCCCGGGGGCAAGGACGAGCAGTACTTC	CASSWPGGKDEQYF
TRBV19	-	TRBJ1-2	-	TGTGCCAGTAGTATTCGGCGGCCGGAAAATTATGGCTACACCTTC	CASSIRRPENYGYTF
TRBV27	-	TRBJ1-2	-	TGTGCCAGCAGTTTAGAATACAGGAACTATGGCTACACCTTC	CASSLEYRNYGYTF
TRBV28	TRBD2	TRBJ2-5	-	TGTGCCAGCAGTTTACGGGCTAGCGGGATGCCTCAAGAGACCCAGTACTTC	CASSLRASGMPQETQYF
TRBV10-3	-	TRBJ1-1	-	TGTGCCATCAGTGCCGGGCCGCCCACTGAAGCTTTCTTT	CAISAGPPTEAFF
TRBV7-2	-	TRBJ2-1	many	TGTGCCAGCAGCTTAGGCCCGGGGTGGGGCGATGAGCAGTTCTTC	CASSLGPGWGDEQFF
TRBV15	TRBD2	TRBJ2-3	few	TGTGCCACCAGCAGAGGAGGACTAGCGGGCACAGATACGCAGTATTTT	CATSRGGLAGTDTQYF
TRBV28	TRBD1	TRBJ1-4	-	TGTGCCAGCGGGGACAGGGGGCGCGAGAATGAAAAACTGTTTTTT	CASGDRGRENEKLFF
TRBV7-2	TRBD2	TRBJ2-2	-	TGTGCCAGCAGCTTAGCCCCGGGACTAGCGGGAGTTTGGGACACCGGGGAGCTGTTTTTT	CASSLAPGLAGVWDTGELFF
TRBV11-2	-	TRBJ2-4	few	TGTGCCAGCAGCCCGCCGGGTGGGGAGGTTCAGTACTTC	CASSPPGGEVQYF